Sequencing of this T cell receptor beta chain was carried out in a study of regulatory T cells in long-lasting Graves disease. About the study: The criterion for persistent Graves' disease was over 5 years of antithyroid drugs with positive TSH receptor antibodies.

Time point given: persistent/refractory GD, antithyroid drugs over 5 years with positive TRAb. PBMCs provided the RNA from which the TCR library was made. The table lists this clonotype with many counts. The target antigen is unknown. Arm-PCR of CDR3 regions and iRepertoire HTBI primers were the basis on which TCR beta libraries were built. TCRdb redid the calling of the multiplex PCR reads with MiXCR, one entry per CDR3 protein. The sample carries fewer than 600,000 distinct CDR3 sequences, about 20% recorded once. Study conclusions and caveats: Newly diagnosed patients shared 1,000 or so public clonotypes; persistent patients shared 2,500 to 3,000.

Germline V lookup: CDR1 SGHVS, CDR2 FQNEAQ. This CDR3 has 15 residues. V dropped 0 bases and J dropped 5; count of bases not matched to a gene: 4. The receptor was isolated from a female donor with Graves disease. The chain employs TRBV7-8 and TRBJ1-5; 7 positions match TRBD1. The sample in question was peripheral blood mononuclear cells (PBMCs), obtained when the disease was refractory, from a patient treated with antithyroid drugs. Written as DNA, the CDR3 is TGTGCCAGCAGCTTAGCGCGGACAGGATATCAGCCCCAGCATTTT. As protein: CASSLARTGYQPQHF.